The 5 T cell receptor beta chains below come from one sample, sequenced in a study of blood T cell repertoires in COVID-19. Profiled with immunoSEQ multiplex PCR; TCRdb holds only in-frame clones, not every one. The sample has about 130,000 clones; approximately 88% are singletons. Specimen: peripheral blood. These receptors originate from a man over 45 with acute or convalescent COVID-19.

The chain has TRBV28 and TRBJ1-2; 9 nucleotides align to TRBD1. The CDR3 consists of 13 residues. V shed 5 bases and J 7 bases; nucleotides not matched to a gene: 5. Per the germline V gene, CDR1 is MDHEN and CDR2 is SYDVKM. Here the CDR3 reads CASSVQGAGGYTF. The CDR3 DNA follows: TGTGCCAGCAGTGTACAGGGGGCGGGTGGCTACACCTTC.

This clone has only one observation. CDR3 sequence reads: CASSLQGESQPQHF. The CDR3 DNA sequence: TGTGCCAGCAGCTTACAGGGGGAGAGTCAGCCCCAGCATTTT. The chain employs TRBV7-8 and TRBJ1-5; 7 nucleotides line up with TRBD1. Germline CDR1 and CDR2: SGHVS and FQNEAQ. The CDR3 sequence is 14 residues long. The ends lost 2 bases at V and 6 bases at J; junction bases unmatched: 4.

The chain carries TRBV9 and TRBJ1-3; a weak D match, TRBD1 (5 bases). The CDR3 length is 16 residues. V lost 3 bases and J 0 bases, leaving 13 bases between the germline ends. Germline V CDR1 and CDR2: SGDLS, YYNGEE. Here the CDR3 DNA reads TGTGCCAGCAGCGGTGACAGTCCGATCTCTGGAAACACCATATATTTT. Translating gives CASSGDSPISGNTIYF.

This chain connects TRBV29-1 to TRBJ1-2, with D tentatively TRBD1 (5 bases). Germline-derived CDR1 and CDR2 are SQVTM and ANQGSEA. Trimming pared 4 bases from V and 3 bases from J, leaving 15 bases between. The CDR3 extends over 14 amino acids. CDR3 coding DNA: TGCAGCGTTGGAGAATACAGGTCTTACTATGGCTACACCTTC. This sequence encodes CSVGEYRSYYGYTF. Based on the CDR3 plus reference TRBV29-1 and TRBJ1-2, the full variable domain is SAVISQKPSRDICQRGTSLTIQCQVDSQVTMMFWYRQQPGQSLTLIATANQGSEATYESGFVIDKFPISRPNLTFSTLTVSNMSPEDSSIYLCSVGEYRSYYGYTFGSGTRLTVV.

Note on this clone: At one boundary the junction diverges from the germline segment, which might be a read error. The chain joins TRBV7-9 to TRBJ2-1; TRBD2 aligns across 11 bases. This CDR3 has 15 amino acids. Germline loops: CDR1 SEHNR, CDR2 FQNEAQ (reference sequence). The CDR3 sequence: CASSVAGGPYNEQFF. The CDR3 DNA sequence: TGTGCCAGCAGCGTAGCGGGAGGGCCCTATAATGAGCAGTTCTTC.